The entry below describes one T cell receptor (beta chain). This clonotype appeared once. Its antigen has not been determined. No clone much larger than this one lies a single base away; base qualities are absent. One read gives only weak evidence. This entry belongs to a study of identical twins (dated by TCRdb to about 2016). Context from the whole study: To test whether fetal clonotypes persist, this study deep-sequenced TCR alpha and beta repertoires from monozygotic twins, from unrelated adults of various ages, and from cord blood. To rule out contamination, replicate twin experiments were performed at different times with different library preparation protocols.

As encoded in the germline V gene, CDR1 is MGHDK while CDR2 is SYGVNS. V is reduced by 4 bases and J by 5 bases, leaving a spacing of 5 bases between them. The CDR3 holds 11 amino acids from the cysteine to the phenylalanine. This entry keeps only the CDR3 DNA: 33 bases, framed from base 1. Every donor was a healthy Caucasian. The twin cohort comprised three pairs of female monozygotic twins, all aged about 18 to 29 years. Positive isolation kits from Invitrogen were used to isolate CD4+ and CD8+ T cell populations. General findings and caveats noted by the study authors: Recombination models systematically underestimated out-of-frame TCR alpha sharing in monozygotic twins but agreed with sharing between unrelated individuals. Zero-insertion analyses could be partly confounded by invariant T cells such as MAIT and iNKT, though diverse VJ usage argued against such confounding for most clonotypes. Because the same donors could not be followed over many years, conclusions were based on cross-sectional statistical analysis. Compared with coincidental sharing between unrelated individuals, out-of-frame TCR alpha sequences shared between twins showed an excess of sequences with low generation probability. The excess sharing between twins in beta out-of-frame sequences was weaker because fewer shared sequences reduced the signal-to-noise ratio. Fewer insertions were carried by abundant cord blood beta clonotypes; a weaker similar trend was observed in young adult naive repertoires, while no such trend was observed in memory repertoires.

The receptor library was made with 5' RACE. The instrument was an Illumina HiSeq 2000. Template switching introduced a universal primer binding site; the final cDNA contained a unique molecular identifier, enabling accurate counting of TCR cDNA molecules. First-strand cDNA for TCR alpha and beta chains was synthesized from specific primers in the conserved constant-segment region. To control for contamination, every cDNA library was double barcoded, receiving both a SMART-Mk sample barcode and Illumina barcodes. TruSeq adapter sequences, together with Illumina sample barcodes, were added in two successive PCR steps. The Illumina HiSeq platform was used with custom primers to sequence TCR alpha and beta cDNA libraries. The authors' pipeline ran thus. MiGEC processed the raw reads to extract unique molecular identifiers, while MiXCR was used to determine the CDR3 positions. Recombination models were inferred per individual with the repgenHMM and IGoR tools using an EM algorithm. The analysis of shared clonotypes was done with the tcR package in R, with sharing normalized by the product of cloneset sizes. To study raw recombination without the effects of thymic and clonal selection, out-of-frame nonproductive sequences were analyzed. TCRdb reanalyzed the raw reads on its own, using fastp at Q25 for trimming and MiXCR for clone calling, and kept in-frame beta chains. Under each unique CDR3 protein, matching rows form one entry showing the most common genes and DNA. The V and J calls and clone size come from TCRdb's table, not from the authors' own analysis. This sample comprises some 210,000 distinct CDR3 sequences, about 16% of them detected only once. The leading ten clones occupy 35% to 50% of the sample.

The same data also went into a second study, on T cells expressing NK-cell markers. According to the second study: In sorted CD3+CD56+NKG2C+, CD3+CD56+NKG2C- and CD3+CD56-NKG2C+ T-cell subsets from eight donors, TCR beta-chain repertoires were profiled. Of the eight sequenced donors, seven were found to be HCMV-seropositive and one was found to be HCMV-seronegative. To restrict sorting to alphabetaTCR-expressing T cells, an anti-gammadeltaTCR antibody was added in several experiments. In roughly 6 donors, the dominant CD3+CD56+NKG2C+ clonotypes ranked among the top 10 CD8+ clonotypes, making up roughly 1.0-7.0% of CD8+ T cells. Those dominant clonotypes were again the most abundant among CD3+CD56-NKG2C+ cells in a few donors, at roughly 28.3-65%. Whether the expanded NKG2C-expressing T cell clones were specific for HCMV antigens was left unclear. The study sequenced eight donors, all healthy volunteers chosen at random: three men and five women. HCMV-specific IgG was detected in serum with a commercial ELISA kit to determine HCMV serostatus. MIGEC was used to demultiplex reads and group the reads by UMI, and MiTCR was used to assemble and quantify clonotypes. To exclude erroneous sequences, any TCR cDNA sequence not supported by at least two reads was discarded. The tcR package was used for downstream repertoire analysis, with clonotypes matched between fractions based on CDR3 nucleotide sequence plus V segment. VDJmatch was used to annotate antigen specificity against VDJdb, with one amino acid substitution allowed in CDR3.

Specimen: CD8+ T cells sorted from blood. The receptor was derived from a woman aged 18-35 years in good health. The V gene is TRBV25-1 and the J gene is TRBJ1-1; there is no confident call for the D gene. The sequenced DNA: TGTGCCAGCAGTGTACGTACTGAAGCTTTCTTT. This gives the protein CASSVRTEAFF.